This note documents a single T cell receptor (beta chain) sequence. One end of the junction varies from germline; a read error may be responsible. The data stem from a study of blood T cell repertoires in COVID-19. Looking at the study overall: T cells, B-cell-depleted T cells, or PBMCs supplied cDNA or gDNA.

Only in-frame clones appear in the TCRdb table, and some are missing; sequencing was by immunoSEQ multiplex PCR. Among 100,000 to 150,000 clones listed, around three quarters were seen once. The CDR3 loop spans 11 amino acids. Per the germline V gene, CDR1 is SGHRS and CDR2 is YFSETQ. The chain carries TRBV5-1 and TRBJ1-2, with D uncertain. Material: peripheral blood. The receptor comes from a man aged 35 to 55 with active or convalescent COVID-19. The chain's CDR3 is CASSLDVVATF. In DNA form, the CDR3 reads TGCGCCAGCAGTTTGGACGTAGTAGCCACCTTC.